Below, 22 T cell receptor beta chains from the same sample are listed, as sequenced in a study of T cell responses to AZD1222 COVID-19 vaccine. Method: immunoSEQ multiplex PCR; TCRdb's copy keeps in-frame clones and lacks some. The data contain 85,000 to 100,000 clones, roughly 93% of them singletons. Sequenced here: peripheral blood, sampled on day 0 of AZD1222 vaccination. The receptors shown here come from an adult in good health.

The chain carries TRBV19 and TRBJ2-7, with D possibly TRBD2 on 7 matching bases. Trimming removed 0 bases at V and 6 bases at J, with 12 bases between. From germline, CDR1 is LNHDA and CDR2 SQIVND (reference sequence). This CDR3 is 14 amino acids long. As DNA, the CDR3 is TGTGCCAGTAGTATAGAGGGGGGGCGCAGCGAGCAGTACTTC. It yields the protein CASSIEGGRSEQYF.

This chain connects TRBV5-6 to TRBJ2-1; 7 bases are shared with TRBD1. Germline V CDR1 and CDR2: SGHDT, YYEEEE. After removal of 3 bases from V and 8 bases from J, the junction contained 5 bases not matched to a gene. The CDR3 is 13 amino acids. The DNA for the CDR3 is TGTGCCAGCAGCTCGAACAGGGGTCATGAGCAGTTCTTC. This sequence encodes CASSSNRGHEQFF.

The V call is TRBV19, the J call TRBJ1-1; D gene uncertain. The CDR3 sequence is 13 residues long. Trimming took off 4 bases at V and 1 base at J, with 7 bases between the two ends. Germline CDR1 and CDR2: LNHDA and SQIVND (reference sequence). The CDR3 nucleotides are TGTGCCAGTAGTAAACAGAGGAACACTGAAGCTTTCTTT. Amino acids: CASSKQRNTEAFF.

The J gene is TRBJ1-2, the V gene TRBV6-5; TRBD1 is a possible D gene (5 bases). V shed 8 bases and J shed 0 bases, with 10 bases lying between them. CDR3 size: 13 residues. Germline CDR1 MNHEY, CDR2 SVGAGI. CDR3 DNA: TGTGCCAGCGGGGGGGTCCCTAACTATGGCTACACCTTC. It specifies CASGGVPNYGYTF.

The chain couples TRBV4-3 to TRBJ2-7, with TRBD1 identical over 8 bases. CDR1 and CDR2 from the germline V gene are LGHNA and YSLEER. The CDR3 sequence is 15 residues long. J was trimmed by 2 bases and V by 6 bases; bases with no gene match: 9. CDR3 in amino acids: CASSPATGATYEQYF. Here the CDR3 DNA reads TGCGCCAGCAGTCCTGCGACAGGGGCTACCTACGAGCAGTACTTC.

The CDR3 loop is CSASGTGSSSSNQPQHF. CDR3 in DNA: TGCAGCGCCTCCGGGACAGGGAGTTCCTCGAGCAATCAGCCCCAGCATTTT. V usage is TRBV29-1 and J usage is TRBJ1-5; 9 bases match TRBD1. The CDR3 totals 17 residues. Germline-derived CDR1 and CDR2 are SQVTM and ANQGSEA. V lost 7 bases to trimming and J lost 1 base; unmatched junction nucleotides: 14. Supplemented by reference TRBV29-1 and TRBJ1-5, the full variable domain reads SAVISQKPSRDICQRGTSLTIQCQVDSQVTMMFWYRQQPGQSLTLIATANQGSEATYESGFVIDKFPISRPNLTFSTLTVSNMSPEDSSIYLCSASGTGSSSSNQPQHFGDGTRLSIL.

This sequence joins TRBV3-1 (or the pseudogene TRBV3-2) and TRBJ1-1, with TRBD1 matching over 8 bases. The CDR3 contains 12 residues. The J segment lost 6 bases and the V segment lost 7 bases, leaving 4 bases of the junction unmatched. Germline CDR1 is LGHDT and CDR2 is YNNKEL (reference sequence). The CDR3 DNA reads as TGTGCCAGCAAGACGACAGGGGCTGAAGCTTTCTTT. Its protein product is CASKTTGAEAFF.

The chain combines TRBV7-8 with TRBJ1-1; 9 nucleotides align to TRBD1. This CDR3 region has 14 residues. With V trimmed by 3 bases and J by 2 bases, 1 base remained unmatched. In germline, CDR1 is SGHVS, CDR2 FQNEAQ. The CDR3 coding sequence is TGTGCCAGCAGCTTGACAGGGGGAAACACTGAAGCTTTCTTT. As protein: CASSLTGGNTEAFF.

J is TRBJ2-2 and V is TRBV3-1 (or the pseudogene TRBV3-2), with 8 bases that match TRBD2. Germline CDR1 and CDR2: LGHDT and YNNKEL (reference sequence). V lost 6 bases to trimming and J lost 1 base; unmatched junction nucleotides: 4. The CDR3 consists of 15 residues. The CDR3 region is CASRHSGVNTGELFF. The DNA for the CDR3 is TGTGCCAGCAGACATAGCGGGGTGAACACCGGGGAGCTGTTTTTT.

The chain recombines TRBV7-9 with TRBJ1-1, with D maybe TRBD1 (5 bases). The CDR3 runs 14 residues. Germline V CDR1 and CDR2: SEHNR, FQNEAQ (reference sequence). The germline V and J ends were trimmed by 5 bases and 5 bases, with 15 bases remaining between them. CDR3 nucleotides: TGTGCCAGCAGCCCCGGGAGGGGAGTGACTGAAGCTTTCTTT. Its translation: CASSPGRGVTEAFF.

The rearrangement links TRBV5-6 to TRBJ1-2; 8 bases line up with TRBD1. Looked up from germline, CDR1 is SGHDT and CDR2 is YYEEEE. The V and J ends lost 2 bases and 4 bases, in that order; junction bases with no gene match: 10. The CDR3 consists of 16 residues. The CDR3 bases are TGTGCCAGCAGCTTAAACGGACAGGGTGAAGGCTATGGCTACACCTTC. Translated, it gives CASSLNGQGEGYGYTF.

This chain uses TRBV10-3 with TRBJ2-5, with 7 nucleotides matching TRBD1. CDR3 length: 15 amino acids. With V trimmed by 0 bases and J by 5 bases, 6 bases remained unmatched. CDR1 is ENHRY, CDR2 SYGVKD, per germline. CDR3 DNA: TGTGCCATCAGTGAGTCGAGGGGGCAAAAGGAGACCCAGTACTTC. Translation gives CAISESRGQKETQYF.

V gene TRBV30 combines with J gene TRBJ1-1; no clear D. Per germline, CDR1 GTSNPN and CDR2 SVGIG (reference sequence). The CDR3 spans 14 residues. Trimming stripped 2 bases from V and 5 bases from J, with 15 bases between. The CDR3 DNA follows: TGTGCCTGGAGTCCCAGTAGCGGACGAACTGAAGCTTTCTTT. Translated, it gives CAWSPSSGRTEAFF.

V is TRBV9 and J is TRBJ1-1; D is unclear. V lost 0 bases, J lost 5 bases, and 14 bases lay in between. The CDR3 is 15 amino acids. Germline loops: CDR1 SGDLS, CDR2 YYNGEE. CDR3 nucleotide sequence: TGTGCCAGCAGCGTAGTATCCGGGGTTTGGACTGAAGCTTTCTTT. This sequence encodes CASSVVSGVWTEAFF. Filled out from reference TRBV9 and TRBJ1-1, the complete variable domain reads DSGVTQTPKHLITATGQRVTLRCSPRSGDLSVYWYQQSLDQGLQFLIQYYNGEERAKGNILERFSAQQFPDLHSELNLSSLELGDSALYFCASSVVSGVWTEAFFGQGTRLTVV.

The rearrangement links TRBV3-1 (or the pseudogene TRBV3-2) to TRBJ1-2; TRBD1 matches at 10 bases. Looked up from germline, CDR1 is LGHDT and CDR2 is YNNKEL (reference sequence). V trimming: 6 bases; J trimming: 5 bases; junction bases outside the gene matches: 6. The CDR3 sequence is 14 residues long. This CDR3 reads CASSLDRGRYGYTF. The CDR3 coding sequence is TGTGCCAGCAGTCTCGACAGGGGGCGTTATGGCTACACCTTC.

This chain connects TRBV7-9 to TRBJ2-7; D gene unclear. This CDR3 contains 13 residues. V was shortened by 5 bases and J by 5 bases, with 13 bases between the two germline ends. Germline loops: CDR1 SEHNR, CDR2 FQNEAQ (reference sequence). The CDR3 spells CASSPVITDEQYF. Written as DNA, the CDR3 is TGTGCCAGCAGCCCTGTTATCACCGACGAGCAGTACTTC.

The CDR3 sequence is CASSVVAGGGNTIYF. The DNA of the CDR3 is TGTGCCAGCAGCGTAGTTGCAGGGGGCGGAAACACCATATATTTT. The chain couples TRBV9 to TRBJ1-3, with TRBD1 matching 8 bases. The CDR3 is 15 residues long. V lost 0 bases, J lost 4 bases, and 3 bases stayed unmatched. The germline V gene has CDR1 SGDLS and CDR2 YYNGEE.

The chain carries TRBV28 and TRBJ1-2; tentatively, D is TRBD1 (5 bases). The germline V gene has CDR1 MDHEN and CDR2 SYDVKM. Trimming removed 6 bases from V and 2 bases from J, with 13 bases in between. The CDR3 length is 14 residues. CDR3 bases: TGTGCCAGCAGCCACGCGAACAGGAACTATGGCTACACCTTC. Encoded protein: CASSHANRNYGYTF.

This chain links TRBV5-5 with TRBJ2-7; possible D gene TRBD2, 6 bases. CDR1 is SGHKS, CDR2 YYEKEE, per germline (reference sequence). This CDR3 spans 15 amino acids. V was trimmed by 0 bases and J by 3 bases, leaving 13 bases between them. The CDR3 sequence is CASSLGVTRDYEQYF. As DNA, the CDR3 is TGTGCCAGCAGCTTGGGGGTGACTAGAGACTACGAGCAGTACTTC.

V is TRBV27 and J is TRBJ1-5; tentative D call: TRBD1 (5 bases). The germline V and J ends were trimmed by 7 bases and 2 bases, with 12 bases remaining between them. CDR1 is MNHEY and CDR2 is SMNVEV in the germline V gene (reference sequence). This CDR3 comprises 14 residues. The CDR3 region is CASNPWGGNQPQHF. DNA of the CDR3: TGTGCCAGCAATCCTTGGGGGGGCAATCAGCCCCAGCATTTT.

The CDR3 protein is CASSADGGSGNTIYF. CDR3 DNA sequence: TGTGCCAGCAGCGCCGACGGGGGCTCTGGAAACACCATATATTTT. This chain connects TRBV9 to TRBJ1-3, with D tentatively TRBD1 (5 bases). The CDR3 contains 15 residues. The germline V gene encodes CDR1 SGDLS and CDR2 YYNGEE. V was clipped by 3 bases and J by 0 bases, with 10 bases between them.

This clone was detected only once. This chain links TRBV19 with TRBJ2-1, with D unresolved. This CDR3 is 15 amino acids long. The germline V gene encodes CDR1 LNHDA and CDR2 SQIVND (reference sequence). V was shortened by 5 bases and J by 6 bases, with 17 bases between the two germline ends. In DNA, the CDR3 is TGTGCCAGTAGTGACGAAAGTTTAGTTCGCAATGAGCAGTTCTTC. Amino acids: CASSDESLVRNEQFF.